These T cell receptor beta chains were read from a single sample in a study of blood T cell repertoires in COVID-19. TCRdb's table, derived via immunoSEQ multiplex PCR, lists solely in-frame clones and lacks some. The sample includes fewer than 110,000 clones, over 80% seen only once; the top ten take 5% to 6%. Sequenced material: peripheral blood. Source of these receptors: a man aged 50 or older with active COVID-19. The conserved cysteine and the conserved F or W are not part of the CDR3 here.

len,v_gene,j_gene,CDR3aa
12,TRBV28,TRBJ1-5,ASSDLGRGRGQH
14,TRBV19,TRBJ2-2,ASSMGQGAGTGELF
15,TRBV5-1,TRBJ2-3,ASYGINGDGRTDTQY
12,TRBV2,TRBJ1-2,ASSVERDTYGYT
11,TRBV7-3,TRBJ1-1,ASSLYMNTEAF
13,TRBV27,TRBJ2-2,ASTTANGNTGELF
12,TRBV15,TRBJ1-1,ATSVRQGNTEAF
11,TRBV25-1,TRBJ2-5,ASSGDRQETQY
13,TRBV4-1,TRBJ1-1,ASSQDGHTNTEAF
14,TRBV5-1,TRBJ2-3,ASSPRLAGGTDTQY
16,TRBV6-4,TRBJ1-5,ASSDSKPRTSLNQPQH
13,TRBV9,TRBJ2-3,ASSERAVSTDTQY
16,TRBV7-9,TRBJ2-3,ASSLPLVERQARDTQY
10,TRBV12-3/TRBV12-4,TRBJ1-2,ASSDRGAGYT
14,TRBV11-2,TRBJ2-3,ASSTWTSGNTDTQY
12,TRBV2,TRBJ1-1,ASSRQGRPTEAF
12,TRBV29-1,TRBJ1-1,SVEPGQGFAEAF
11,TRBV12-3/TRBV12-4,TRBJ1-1,ASSLQENTEAF
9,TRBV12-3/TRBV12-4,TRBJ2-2,ASSFNGELF
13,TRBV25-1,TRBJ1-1,ASSEYIQGRTEAF
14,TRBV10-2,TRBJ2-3,ASSESGWGGTDTQY
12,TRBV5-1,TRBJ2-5,ASSNPGGQETQY
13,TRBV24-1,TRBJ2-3,ATSESPGATDTQY
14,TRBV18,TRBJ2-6,ASSPIQGTGANVLT
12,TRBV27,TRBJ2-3,ASSISGPWDTQY
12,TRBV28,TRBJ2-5,ASSPTGTKETQY
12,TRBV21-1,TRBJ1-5,ASSKVDLRQPQH
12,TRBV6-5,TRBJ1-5,ASRDREIHQPQH
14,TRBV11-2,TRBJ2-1,ASSLNRASGRNEQF
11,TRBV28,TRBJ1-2,ASSLQTNYGYT
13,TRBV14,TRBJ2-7,ASSRLQGGDYEQY
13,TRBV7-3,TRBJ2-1,ASSATSGSYNEQF
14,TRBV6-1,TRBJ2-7,ASSVSSTSGIGKQY
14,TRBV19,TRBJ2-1,ASSILAGGGDDEQF